This passage covers 29 T cell receptor beta chains from one sample sequenced in a study of T cells expressing NK-cell markers (dated by TCRdb to the early 2020s). Library method: 5' RACE. Instrument on record: Illumina HiSeq 2000. TCRdb reprocessed the reads, so every CDR3 protein sequence counts as one entry and DNA is not shown. The sample's table covers around 550,000 distinct CDR3 sequences. The top ten hold about 3.6% of the sample. What was sequenced was blood T cells: a sorted CD56 or NKG2C T cell subset, CD4+ or CD8+ T cells, or bulk PBMC T cells (not recorded which). Receptor source: a man aged 18 to 30 in good health. Donor details come from another sample of the same person, matched by shared clones.

This chain uses TRBV7-9 with TRBJ1-5; TCRdb reports TRBD1, a call that lacks DNA to check it against. Germline lookup yields CDR1 SEHNR and CDR2 FQNEAQ (reference sequence). The CDR3 has 16 amino acids. The CDR3: CASSPEGSGSNQPQHF.

V usage is TRBV20-1 and J usage is TRBJ1-2. CDR1 and CDR2 from the germline V gene are DFQATT and SNEGSKA (reference sequence). The CDR3 length is 12 residues. Here the CDR3 reads CSCHSPNYGYTF.

The chain joins TRBV6-1 to TRBJ2-2; TCRdb's assignment of TRBD1 cannot be checked, as there is no DNA. From germline, CDR1 is MNHNS and CDR2 SASEGT. The CDR3 contains 13 residues. The CDR3 loop is CASRTGETGELFF.

The rearrangement uses TRBV20-1 and TRBJ2-3; the D gene TCRdb calls, TRBD2, cannot be checked with no DNA. CDR3 length: 14 residues. Germline loops: CDR1 DFQATT, CDR2 SNEGSKA (reference sequence). CDR3 residues: CSARASGLPDTQYF.

CDR3 residues: CASSSGGNSPLHF. The chain links TRBV27 to TRBJ1-6; no DNA is available, so the TRBD1 call from TCRdb remains unchecked. The CDR3 runs 13 residues. The V gene's germline CDR1 is MNHEY and CDR2 SMNVEV (reference sequence).

The chain joins TRBV5-5 to TRBJ2-4; TCRdb selects TRBD2, and the lack of DNA leaves this call unchecked. This CDR3 is 16 amino acids long. CDR1 and CDR2 (germline): SGHKS, YYEKEE (reference sequence). This CDR3 is CASSLLSGTAKNIQYF.

This chain connects TRBV5-1 to TRBJ2-3; absent DNA, TCRdb's TRBD1 call cannot be checked. Per germline, CDR1 SGHRS and CDR2 YFSETQ. The CDR3 extends over 16 amino acids. The CDR3 loop reads CASSFGRDRGYDTQYF.

The chain links TRBV25-1 to TRBJ2-2. CDR3 length equals 14 residues. The germline CDR1 and CDR2 sequences are MGHDK and SYGVNS. The CDR3 protein is CASSWTANTGELFF. The full variable domain, its missing parts supplied by reference TRBV25-1 and TRBJ2-2, is EADIYQTPRYLVIGTGKKITLECSQTMGHDKMYWYQQDPGMELHLIHYSYGVNSTEKGDLSSESTVSRIRTEHFPLTLESARPSHTSQYLCASSWTANTGELFFGEGSRLTVL.

The chain joins TRBV7-6 to TRBJ2-1; TCRdb outputs TRBD2, but without DNA this stays unchecked. The germline V gene encodes CDR1 SGHVS and CDR2 FNYEAQ. This CDR3 region has 15 residues. CDR3 protein: CASSPGTTTYNEQFF.

The chain employs TRBV20-1 and TRBJ1-6. Germline V gene lookup returns CDR1 DFQATT and CDR2 SNEGSKA (reference sequence). This CDR3 has 14 amino acids. The CDR3 region is CSARSGQTGSPLHF.

This chain joins TRBV5-1 and TRBJ2-3; TCRdb designates TRBD1, a call that cannot be tested without DNA. CDR1 and CDR2 (germline): SGHRS, YFSETQ. The CDR3 spans 14 residues. CDR3: CASSVGTDGDTQYF. The complete variable domain, with remaining parts taken from reference TRBV5-1 and TRBJ2-3, reads KAGVTQTPRYLIKTRGQQVTLSCSPISGHRSVSWYQQTPGQGLQFLFEYFSETQRNKGNFPGRFSGRQFSNSRSEMNVSTLELGDSALYLCASSVGTDGDTQYFGPGTRLTVL.

The J gene is TRBJ2-1, the V gene TRBV2. This CDR3 spans 11 amino acids. Germline loops: CDR1 SNHLY, CDR2 FYNNEI. The CDR3 reads CASSISTEQFF.

V usage is TRBV7-8 and J usage is TRBJ1-1; TCRdb outputs TRBD1, but without DNA this stays unchecked. Per germline, CDR1 SGHVS and CDR2 FQNEAQ. This CDR3 is built from 15 residues. This CDR3 is CASSFPDRSWTEAFF.

This chain links TRBV4-2 with TRBJ2-7; the TRBD1 assignment by TCRdb is unverifiable without DNA. Germline V gives CDR1 LGHNA, CDR2 YNFKEQ. There are 17 residues in the CDR3. The CDR3 is CASSQAGGLGASYEQYF.

V is TRBV10-3 and J is TRBJ2-7; TCRdb reports TRBD1, a call that lacks DNA to check it against. CDR1 ENHRY and CDR2 SYGVKD come from the germline V gene. The CDR3 runs to 12 residues. CDR3 amino acids: CAIIVRGSEQYF.

The chain recombines TRBV12-3 or TRBV12-4 with TRBJ1-5. There are 15 residues in the CDR3. The CDR3 spells CASSLAGQINQPQHF.

This sequence joins TRBV18 and TRBJ2-3. The CDR3 has 14 residues. Germline CDR1 is KGHSH and CDR2 is LQKENI. This CDR3 is CASSPNRGRDTQYF.

The CDR3 is CSVKPRLVNEQFF. The rearrangement uses TRBV29-1 and TRBJ2-1; TCRdb returns TRBD2, unconfirmable since there is no DNA. The length of the CDR3 is 13 residues. Germline V gene sequence: CDR1 SQVTM, CDR2 ANQGSEA.

V and J are TRBV5-1 and TRBJ2-1; the TRBD2 assignment by TCRdb is unverifiable without DNA. The CDR3 spans 13 residues. Germline CDR1 and CDR2: SGHRS and YFSETQ. CDR3 in amino acids: CASSLDNGGEQFF.

The J gene is TRBJ2-5, the V gene TRBV7-9; TCRdb lists TRBD2, though no DNA is available to test this call. Germline V gene sequence: CDR1 SEHNR, CDR2 FQNEAQ (reference sequence). The CDR3 sequence is 17 residues long. The CDR3 sequence: CASSLAPRLAGKETQYF. The full variable domain, its missing parts supplied by reference TRBV7-9 and TRBJ2-5, is DTGVSQNPRHKITKRGQNVTFRCDPISEHNRLYWYRQTLGQGPEFLTYFQNEAQLEKSRLLSDRFSAERPKGSFSTLEIQRTEQGDSAMYLCASSLAPRLAGKETQYFGPGTRLLVL.

The chain is built from TRBV29-1 and TRBJ2-7; TCRdb calls TRBD1, which cannot be checked without DNA. The germline gives CDR1 SQVTM, CDR2 ANQGSEA. The CDR3 loop spans 12 amino acids. The CDR3 region is CSVGGAAGEQYF.

The chain carries TRBV27 and TRBJ1-3; TCRdb selects TRBD1, and the lack of DNA leaves this call unchecked. The CDR3 consists of 15 residues. CDR1 MNHEY and CDR2 SMNVEV come from the germline V gene (reference sequence). CDR3 sequence: CASSFRTGAGNTIYF.

V gene TRBV6-1 combines with J gene TRBJ2-5; the TRBD2 assignment by TCRdb is unverifiable without DNA. The CDR3 has 15 residues. Germline assignment: CDR1 MNHNS and CDR2 SASEGT. This chain's CDR3 is CASRPQLARGETQYF.

The chain employs TRBV7-9 and TRBJ2-3. The length of the CDR3 is 14 residues. Germline V gene sequence: CDR1 SEHNR, CDR2 FQNEAQ (reference sequence). The CDR3 loop reads CASRLETSTDTQYF.

The chain uses TRBV18 and TRBJ2-1. The CDR3 has 15 amino acids. The V gene's germline CDR1 is KGHSH and CDR2 LQKENI. This chain's CDR3 is CASSPDTSSYNEQFF.

The chain couples TRBV5-1 to TRBJ2-5. CDR3 length equals 13 residues. Per the germline V gene, CDR1 is SGHRS and CDR2 is YFSETQ. The CDR3 reads CASSLDISETQYF.

The V call is TRBV4-2, the J call TRBJ1-1; TCRdb designates TRBD1, a call that cannot be tested without DNA. The CDR3 length is 18 residues. Germline values: CDR1 LGHNA, CDR2 YNFKEQ. This CDR3 reads CASSQGYWTGKEGTEAFF.

The chain employs TRBV2 and TRBJ1-4; the TCRdb D gene call, TRBD1, has no DNA to confirm it. CDR3 size: 14 residues. The V gene's germline CDR1 is SNHLY and CDR2 FYNNEI. The chain's CDR3 is CASRSGDINEKLFF.

The chain combines TRBV18 with TRBJ2-7; TCRdb outputs TRBD2, but without DNA this stays unchecked. This CDR3 has 14 residues. CDR1 and CDR2 from the germline V gene are KGHSH and LQKENI. CDR3 sequence: CASSPQRGTYEQYF.